The next 9 T cell receptor beta chains were all read from a single sample in a study of T cell changes during pregnancy in multiple sclerosis. This table comes from immunoSEQ multiplex PCR, and its TCRdb copy is limited to in-frame clones, with some not included. Of 85,000 to 120,000 clones detected, about 90% appear once; the ten largest clones hold 1.6%. The sequences come from peripheral blood, collected before pregnancy. The origin of the receptors is a female donor with multiple sclerosis, enrolled in a pregnancy study.

This chain links TRBV29-1 with TRBJ1-2; weak D call: TRBD1 (5 bases). The CDR3 length is 14 residues. Germline assignment: CDR1 SQVTM and CDR2 ANQGSEA. Trimming stripped 4 bases from V and 4 bases from J, with 16 bases between. The CDR3 sequence: CSVGGLGGGYGYTF. DNA for the CDR3: TGCAGCGTTGGGGGACTGGGCGGCGGCTATGGCTACACCTTC.

The DNA for the CDR3 is TGTGCCAGCAGTCTACGACAGGGTGATCAGCCCCAGCATTTT. Amino acid sequence: CASSLRQGDQPQHF. The chain has TRBV27 and TRBJ1-5, with 7 bases aligning to TRBD1. Per germline, CDR1 MNHEY and CDR2 SMNVEV (reference sequence). CDR3 length: 14 residues. The V and J ends lost 5 bases and 5 bases, in that order; junction bases with no gene match: 6.

This clone showed up just once. The V call is TRBV9, the J call TRBJ2-2, with TRBD2 matching over 9 bases. Trimming cost V 0 bases and J 7 bases; bases outside gene matches: 10. Germline V gene sequence: CDR1 SGDLS, CDR2 YYNGEE. The CDR3 has 17 residues. DNA of the CDR3: TGTGCCAGCAGCGTAGCTCGTGGATTAGCGGGGGACGGGGAGCTGTTTTTT. Amino acids: CASSVARGLAGDGELFF.

This clone occurred once. The CDR3 loop is CASSTRNEQYF. The CDR3 bases are TGTGCCAGCAGTACAAGAAACGAGCAGTACTTC. The chain uses TRBV28 and TRBJ2-7; no clear D gene. The germline V and J ends were trimmed by 5 bases and 5 bases, with 7 bases remaining between them. The CDR3 loop spans 11 amino acids. Germline V lookup: CDR1 MDHEN, CDR2 SYDVKM. Filled out from reference TRBV28 and TRBJ2-7, the complete variable domain reads DVKVTQSSRYLVKRTGEKVFLECVQDMDHENMFWYRQDPGLGLRLIYFSYDVKMKEKGDIPEGYSVSREKKERFSLILESASTNQTSMYLCASSTRNEQYFGPGTRLTVT.

The chain employs TRBV5-8 and TRBJ2-3, with 7 bases that match TRBD2. This CDR3 region has 14 residues. Germline V gene lookup returns CDR1 SGHTS and CDR2 YDEGEE. With V trimmed by 3 bases and J by 1 base, 2 bases remained unmatched. This chain's CDR3 is CASSYLAGTDTQYF. The CDR3 DNA reads TGTGCCAGCAGCTACCTAGCGGGCACAGATACGCAGTATTTT. The full variable domain, in which reference TRBV5-8 and TRBJ2-3 provide the parts outside the CDR3, is EAGVTQSPTHLIKTRGQQATLRCSPISGHTSVYWYQQALGLGLQFLLWYDEGEERNRGNFPPRFSGRQFPNYSSELNVNALELEDSALYLCASSYLAGTDTQYFGPGTRLTVL.

The V and J genes are TRBV5-4 and TRBJ2-5, with no clear D. The germline gives CDR1 SGHNT, CDR2 YYREEE (reference sequence). The CDR3 has 11 amino acids. Trimming stripped 4 bases from V and 3 bases from J, with 4 bases between. The CDR3 DNA reads as TGTGCCAGCAGCCGCGAAGAGACCCAGTACTTC. Translation: CASSREETQYF.

The chain couples TRBV27 to TRBJ2-3; TRBD1 is a possible D gene (5 bases). The ends were cut back, 4 bases at V and 4 bases at J, with 9 bases in the middle. CDR1 is MNHEY and CDR2 is SMNVEV in the germline V gene (reference sequence). The CDR3 has 13 residues. DNA for the CDR3: TGTGCCAGCAGTTCCTGGGGCCCAGATACGCAGTATTTT. It encodes CASSSWGPDTQYF.

V gene TRBV11-2 combines with J gene TRBJ2-5, with D hard to call. CDR1 and CDR2 (germline): SGHAT, FQNNGV. Trimming stripped 1 base from V and 4 bases from J, with 13 bases between. The CDR3 covers 15 residues. DNA for the CDR3: TGTGCCAGCAGCTTAGTCGAGGTGACGGGAGAGACCCAGTACTTC. Encoded protein: CASSLVEVTGETQYF.

The chain couples TRBV5-6 to TRBJ1-2; D remains ambiguous. Trimming shortened V by 1 base and J by 5 bases, and 15 bases separated the two germline ends. CDR1 and CDR2 (germline): SGHDT, YYEEEE. There are 15 residues in the CDR3. The CDR3, as DNA: TGTGCCAGCAGCTTGTCACCTAAGGAGGGTTATGGCTACACCTTC. It specifies CASSLSPKEGYGYTF.